The next 27 T cell receptor beta chains were all read from a single sample in a study of blood T cell repertoires in COVID-19 (dated by TCRdb to the early 2020s). Libraries were made using the immunoSEQ multiplex PCR assay. Held by TCRdb, this immuneACCESS table contains in-frame sequences only and omits some clones. Under half of the omission traces to an unresolved V gene where checked; the cause of the rest is unknown. This sample lists 200,000 to 250,000 clones; 83% were detected once. The top ten hold over 0.95% of the sample. Sequencing was done on a sample of peripheral blood. Source of these receptors: a woman aged 30 to 39 with COVID-19, enrolled during active disease.

This chain uses TRBV29-1 with TRBJ2-1; no clear D. V was pared by 4 bases and J by 8 bases, with 9 bases between. Per germline, CDR1 SQVTM and CDR2 ANQGSEA. The CDR3 contains 11 residues. CDR3 region: CSVGFLDEQFF. CDR3 DNA: TGCAGCGTTGGGTTCTTAGATGAGCAGTTCTTC.

This sequence joins TRBV5-5 and TRBJ1-1; D not certain. The CDR3 sequence is 15 residues long. The V gene's germline CDR1 is SGHKS and CDR2 YYEKEE (reference sequence). With 3 bases removed from V and 0 bases from J, the gap between germline ends came to 12 bases. The CDR3 is CASSSYATVNTEAFF. CDR3 bases: TGTGCCAGCAGCTCGTACGCCACAGTGAACACTGAAGCTTTCTTT. The whole variable domain, remainder taken from reference TRBV5-5 and TRBJ1-1, is DAGVTQSPTHLIKTRGQQVTLRCSPISGHKSVSWYQQVLGQGPQFIFQYYEKEERGRGNFPDRFSARQFPNYSSELNVNALLLGDSALYLCASSSYATVNTEAFFGQGTRLTVV.

J is TRBJ2-1 and V is TRBV5-4; TRBD2 matches at 10 bases. The ends lost 5 bases at V and 0 bases at J; junction bases unmatched: 8. The CDR3 runs 17 residues. From germline, CDR1 is SGHNT and CDR2 YYREEE (reference sequence). The chain's CDR3 is CASRPGLADSSYNEQFF. For the CDR3, the DNA is TGTGCCAGCAGGCCTGGACTAGCGGACAGCTCCTACAATGAGCAGTTCTTC.

The chain has TRBV6-2 or TRBV6-3 and TRBJ2-2; D is possibly TRBD1 (8 bases). The CDR3 length is 17 residues. Germline values: CDR1 MNHEY, CDR2 SVGEGT. Trimming left V 4 bases short and J 3 bases short, with 18 bases between. For the CDR3, the DNA is TGTGCCAGCAGTTTCGATAGGACAGGGAGGGACACCGGGGAGCTGTTTTTT. This translates into CASSFDRTGRDTGELFF.

This clone was recorded only once. The rearrangement links TRBV9 to TRBJ2-5, with 8 bases fitting TRBD1. Trimming cost V 4 bases and J 5 bases; bases outside gene matches: 10. Germline V gene lookup returns CDR1 SGDLS and CDR2 YYNGEE. The CDR3 length is 15 residues. The CDR3 loop is CASSKTTGAGETQYF. CDR3 nucleotides: TGTGCCAGCAGCAAGACGACAGGGGCGGGGGAGACCCAGTACTTC.

The rearrangement joins TRBV7-2 to TRBJ1-2; D ambiguous. Trimming shortened V by 1 base and J by 4 bases, and 10 bases separated the two germline ends. The CDR3 extends over 14 amino acids. Germline CDR1 and CDR2: SGHTA and FQGNSA. Here the CDR3 DNA reads TGTGCCAGCAGCTTAGGAGGCAGCAGCTATGGCTACACCTTC. It is translated as CASSLGGSSYGYTF.

This chain uses TRBV6-1 with TRBJ2-2; the match to TRBD2 covers 9 bases. V shed 3 bases, J shed 3 bases, and the junction held 5 bases outside the gene matches. The germline CDR1 and CDR2 sequences are MNHNS and SASEGT. This CDR3 contains 16 residues. The CDR3, as DNA: TGTGCCAGCAGTGAGGGAGCGGGGGGCGACACCGGGGAGCTGTTTTTT. Its translation is CASSEGAGGDTGELFF.

This clone has only a few counts. This chain links TRBV7-2 with TRBJ1-6; no clear D. The ends were cut back, 1 base at V and 7 bases at J, with 17 bases in the middle. Germline V gene lookup returns CDR1 SGHTA and CDR2 FQGNSA. The CDR3 is 17 amino acids. Here the CDR3 DNA reads TGTGCCAGCAGCTTAGTTGGCCAGGTTCGTCGGAATTCACCCCTCCACTTT. It is translated as CASSLVGQVRRNSPLHF.

This sequence joins TRBV7-2 and TRBJ2-7; tentative D call: TRBD1 (5 bases). Germline V gene lookup returns CDR1 SGHTA and CDR2 FQGNSA. This CDR3 is 17 amino acids long. V was clipped by 1 base and J by 1 base, with 17 bases between them. DNA for the CDR3: TGTGCCAGCAGCTTAGAGGGTTGGGGCTCCGCATCCTACGAGCAGTACTTC. As protein: CASSLEGWGSASYEQYF.

V is TRBV3-1 (or the pseudogene TRBV3-2) and J is TRBJ1-6; 7 bases agree with TRBD1. The germline V gene has CDR1 LGHDT and CDR2 YNNKEL (reference sequence). CDR3 length: 15 residues. The ends lost 2 bases at V and 5 bases at J; junction bases unmatched: 3. CDR3 region: CASSQSGQDNSPLHF. CDR3 DNA sequence: TGTGCCAGCAGCCAATCTGGACAGGATAATTCACCCCTCCACTTT.

The rearrangement uses TRBV5-1 and TRBJ2-7, with D possibly matching TRBD2 (5 bases). Per the germline V gene, CDR1 is SGHRS and CDR2 is YFSETQ. V dropped 2 bases and J dropped 1 base, with 7 bases sitting between them. The CDR3 has 13 amino acids. The CDR3 coding sequence is TGCGCCAGCAGCTTAACGGGGTCCTACGAGCAGTACTTC. It codes for CASSLTGSYEQYF.

This rearrangement joins TRBV2 to TRBJ2-1, with D possibly matching TRBD2 (6 bases). Between the trimmed V and J ends, which lost 0 bases and 1 base, there was a span of 10 bases. CDR3 length equals 16 residues. Germline-derived CDR1 and CDR2 are SNHLY and FYNNEI. CDR3 in amino acids: CASSEAFSGSYNEQFF. CDR3 sequence (DNA): TGTGCCAGCAGTGAAGCGTTTAGCGGATCCTACAATGAGCAGTTCTTC.

The chain recombines TRBV5-5 with TRBJ2-5, with 13 bases matching TRBD2. Per the germline V gene, CDR1 is SGHKS and CDR2 is YYEKEE (reference sequence). The CDR3 spans 15 residues. The V and J ends lost 2 bases and 4 bases, in that order; junction bases with no gene match: 2. The CDR3 region is CASSFGLAGAETQYF. CDR3 bases: TGTGCCAGCAGCTTCGGACTAGCGGGGGCAGAGACCCAGTACTTC.

The rearrangement links TRBV19 to TRBJ2-1, with 7 bases identical to TRBD1. Per germline, CDR1 LNHDA and CDR2 SQIVND (reference sequence). The CDR3 is 16 amino acids. The ends lost 4 bases at V and 2 bases at J; junction bases unmatched: 8. CDR3: CASSKRQGGTYNEQFF. The CDR3 DNA reads TGTGCCAGTAGTAAAAGACAGGGTGGAACCTACAATGAGCAGTTCTTC.

The genes are TRBV6-5 and TRBJ1-2, with a tentative D call TRBD1 (5 bases). Trimming removed 2 bases at V and 4 bases at J, with 17 bases between. The CDR3 consists of 16 residues. Germline CDR1 is MNHEY and CDR2 is SVGAGI. CDR3 amino acids: CASSYPMAGGVYGYTF. The DNA of the CDR3 is TGTGCCAGCAGTTACCCCATGGCGGGAGGGGTCTATGGCTACACCTTC.

The chain carries TRBV18 and TRBJ1-6; perhaps TRBD1 as D (5 bases). Germline assignment: CDR1 KGHSH and CDR2 LQKENI. CDR3 size: 17 residues. Between the trimmed V and J ends, which lost 3 bases and 4 bases, there was a span of 16 bases. The CDR3, as DNA: TGTGCCAGCTCACCGGCGGGGCAGGGCGGGTATAATTCACCCCTCCACTTT. Translation: CASSPAGQGGYNSPLHF.

The chain has TRBV7-9 and TRBJ2-1; D ambiguous. This CDR3 is 12 amino acids long. The germline CDR1 and CDR2 sequences are SEHNR and FQNEAQ (reference sequence). V lost 1 base and J 9 bases, leaving 7 bases between the germline ends. The CDR3 DNA reads as TGTGCCAGCAGCTTAGGGCAGGTTGAGCAGTTCTTC. Its protein product is CASSLGQVEQFF.

The gene calls are TRBV10-3 and TRBJ1-3; the D gene is possibly TRBD1 (5 bases). Germline lookup yields CDR1 ENHRY and CDR2 SYGVKD. The CDR3 extends over 16 amino acids. V shed 6 bases and J shed 0 bases, with 15 bases lying between them. The CDR3 DNA is TGTGCCATCAGGGACCCGGACACGTTCTCTGGAAACACCATATATTTT. Its protein product is CAIRDPDTFSGNTIYF.

This clone was seen only once. The V and J genes are TRBV19 and TRBJ1-1; 9 bases are a match to TRBD1. Germline CDR1 reads LNHDA; CDR2 reads SQIVND (reference sequence). V trimming: 5 bases; J trimming: 3 bases; junction bases outside the gene matches: 10. CDR3 length equals 16 residues. The CDR3, as DNA: TGTGCCAGTAGTGCCAAGGACAGGGGCAAGGACACTGAAGCTTTCTTT. Protein: CASSAKDRGKDTEAFF.

This clone was counted only a few times. The chain carries TRBV6-5 and TRBJ1-3; D is possibly TRBD1 (6 bases). In germline, CDR1 is MNHEY, CDR2 SVGAGI. The CDR3 has 14 residues. V lost 7 bases and J 0 bases, leaving 10 bases between the germline ends. CDR3 loop: CASKGHLSGNTIYF. Written as DNA, the CDR3 is TGTGCCAGCAAGGGACACCTCTCTGGAAACACCATATATTTT.

This chain joins TRBV27 and TRBJ2-7; 9 nucleotides agree with TRBD1. V lost 0 bases, J lost 6 bases, and 3 bases stayed unmatched. Germline assignment: CDR1 MNHEY and CDR2 SMNVEV (reference sequence). The CDR3 runs 14 residues. CDR3 bases: TGTGCCAGCAGTTTATCCACAGGGGGCAGCGAGCAGTACTTC. Protein sequence: CASSLSTGGSEQYF.

As for this clone: This CDR3 fails to terminate in the conserved phenylalanine or tryptophan, so it likely reflects a read error. It is unclear where the CDR3 begins or ends on the DNA, so no DNA is shown, and the CDR3 is as TCRdb lists it. The chain has TRBV9 and TRBJ2-7; TRBD2 is the table's D call and was not checked against the DNA. Germline V gene data show CDR1 as SGDLS and CDR2 as YYNGEE. The CDR3 is made up of 11 amino acids, end residues included. CDR3 in amino acids: CASSPQVVPGI.

The chain combines TRBV7-7 with TRBJ2-5; 15 positions match TRBD2. The germline V gene encodes CDR1 SSHAT and CDR2 FNYEAQ (reference sequence). The CDR3 covers 18 residues. The junction had 6 bases not matched to a gene; V was cut back by 4 bases and J by 0 bases. CDR3 region: CASSWGLAGGLNQETQYF. The CDR3 DNA reads TGTGCCAGCAGCTGGGGACTAGCGGGAGGCCTAAACCAAGAGACCCAGTACTTC.

V is TRBV5-1 and J is TRBJ2-7, with 8 bases that match TRBD2. Trimming removed 0 bases from V and 4 bases from J; junction bases left unmatched: 6. Per the germline V gene, CDR1 is SGHRS and CDR2 is YFSETQ. The CDR3 has 15 amino acids. CDR3 region: CASSLGAGGLYEQYF. The CDR3 bases are TGCGCCAGCAGCTTGGGGGCGGGAGGCTTATACGAGCAGTACTTC.

This clone was counted between two and nine times. The CDR3 is CASSYRVRGPDTQYF. CDR3 DNA sequence: TGTGCCAGCAGTTATCGGGTCAGGGGCCCAGATACGCAGTATTTT. The genes are TRBV6-2 or TRBV6-3 and TRBJ2-3; possibly TRBD1 for D (6 bases). The CDR3 is 15 residues long. Germline CDR1 is MNHEY and CDR2 is SVGEGT. Trimming pared 3 bases from V and 4 bases from J, leaving 14 bases between.

V gene TRBV9 combines with J gene TRBJ1-4; no clear D. Trimming took 0 bases from V and 1 from J, leaving 4 bases between them. CDR1 is SGDLS, CDR2 YYNGEE, per germline. The CDR3 consists of 14 residues. The CDR3 is CASSVAGTNEKLFF. The CDR3 nucleotides read TGTGCCAGCAGCGTAGCCGGAACTAATGAAAAACTGTTTTTT.

This clone was recorded once. The DNA is omitted, as the CDR3 cannot be located on it reliably, and the CDR3 follows TCRdb's listing. The chain uses TRBV27 and TRBJ1-5. Germline CDR1 MNHEY, CDR2 SMNVEV (reference sequence). Both ends counted, the CDR3 spans 19 residues. The CDR3 sequence: CASSLNFFGAGGSNQPQHF.